This is a list of T cell receptor beta chains from one sample in a study of identifying expanded T cells in peripheral blood. Sequenced by immunoSEQ multiplex PCR; TCRdb stores in-frame clones only, minus some. The data hold fewer than 85,000 clones, with roughly 81% observed a single time. Sequencing was done on a sample of blood. The receptors shown here come from a person between 18 and 69 years old in good health. CDR3s include the opening cysteine and the closing phenylalanine or tryptophan. A D gene is named only where the DNA matches it firmly. The size of a clone is reported for some rows only, either as once, few or many, or as a class for expanded clones.

CDR3 protein,CDR3 DNA,CDR3 length,J gene,V gene,D gene,clone size
CASSAPGGLNTEAFF,TGTGCCAGTAGTGCTCCGGGAGGCCTGAACACTGAAGCTTTCTTT,15,TRBJ1-1,TRBV19,NA,NA
CASSRDSYQETQYF,TGTGCCAGCAGTCGGGACTCCTACCAAGAGACCCAGTACTTC,14,TRBJ2-5,TRBV7-2,NA,NA
CASSRTGEAGKSGELFF,TGTGCCAGCTCACGAACGGGAGAGGCAGGGAAATCCGGGGAGCTGTTTTTT,17,TRBJ2-2,TRBV18,NA,NA
CASSGSGAAVNTEAFF,TGCGCCAGCAGCGGATCAGGGGCGGCGGTGAACACTGAAGCTTTCTTT,16,TRBJ1-1,TRBV5-1,NA,NA
CASSLGQKETQYF,TGTGCCAGCAGCCTGGGACAGAAAGAGACCCAGTACTTC,13,TRBJ2-5,TRBV7-3,TRBD1,NA
CASSVGGTPRADTQYF,TGTGCCAGCAGCGTAGGTGGGACCCCCCGGGCAGATACGCAGTATTTT,16,TRBJ2-3,TRBV9,NA,NA
CASSLSGSVETQYF,TGTGCCAGCAGCTTGAGCGGGAGTGTAGAGACCCAGTACTTC,14,TRBJ2-5,TRBV7-2,TRBD2,once
CASSLGRSGRTGELFF,TGTGCCAGCAGCTTGGGGAGAAGCGGGAGAACCGGGGAGCTGTTTTTT,16,TRBJ2-2,TRBV5-7,TRBD2,NA
CASSYGTGGTGELFF,TGTGCCAGCAGTTACGGGACAGGGGGCACCGGGGAGCTGTTTTTT,15,TRBJ2-2,TRBV11-2,TRBD1,NA
CASSHPGQNTDTQYF,TGTGCCAGCAGCCACCCCGGACAGAACACAGATACGCAGTATTTT,15,TRBJ2-3,TRBV7-8,NA,few
CASSLIPGQGADTQYF,TGTGCCAGCAGCTTAATCCCGGGACAGGGGGCGGATACGCAGTATTTT,16,TRBJ2-3,TRBV7-3,TRBD1,once
CASSDDRAPYGYTF,TGTGCCAGCAGTGACGACAGGGCTCCCTATGGCTACACCTTC,14,TRBJ1-2,TRBV6-5,TRBD1,NA
CASSPLAGANEQFF,TGTGCCAGCTCACCCCTAGCGGGGGCAAATGAGCAGTTCTTC,14,TRBJ2-1,TRBV18,TRBD2,NA
CASGESGSGTDTQYF,TGTGCCAGCGGAGAGAGCGGGAGCGGCACAGATACGCAGTATTTT,15,TRBJ2-3,TRBV9,TRBD2,NA
CASTTGRSNTEAFF,TGTGCCAGCACCACGGGTCGCTCGAACACTGAAGCTTTCTTT,14,TRBJ1-1,TRBV28,NA,NA
CASSFLENTEAFF,TGTGCCAGCAGCTTTCTAGAGAACACTGAAGCTTTCTTT,13,TRBJ1-1,TRBV5-5,NA,NA
CASSQGRGYTF,TGTGCCAGCAGCCAGGGACGTGGCTACACCTTC,11,TRBJ1-2,TRBV6-5,NA,NA
CASSSEVVTNEKLFF,TGTGCCAGCAGTTCCGAGGTGGTTACTAATGAAAAACTGTTTTTT,15,TRBJ1-4,TRBV5-8,NA,NA
CASSPFGGQDQPQHF,TGTGCCAGCTCACCATTCGGGGGCCAAGATCAGCCCCAGCATTTT,15,TRBJ1-5,TRBV18,NA,NA
CASSFDRDQYGYTF,TGTGCCAGCAGCTTTGACAGGGACCAATATGGCTACACCTTC,14,TRBJ1-2,TRBV27,TRBD1,once
CASSLFSGQGMNTEAFF,TGCGCCAGCAGCTTGTTCTCGGGACAGGGGATGAACACTGAAGCTTTCTTT,17,TRBJ1-1,TRBV5-1,TRBD1,NA
CASSLDLAGELFF,TGTGCCAGCAGCTTGGACTTGGCCGGGGAGCTGTTTTTT,13,TRBJ2-2,TRBV5-4,NA,NA
CASSLVGTGRSGNTIYF,TGTGCCAGCAGCTTAGTGGGGACAGGGCGCTCTGGAAACACCATATATTTT,17,TRBJ1-3,TRBV7-8,TRBD1,NA
CASSRLEEKLFF,TGTGCCAGCAGCCGTCTTGAAGAAAAACTGTTTTTT,12,TRBJ1-4,TRBV7-8,NA,NA
CASSLKIGTLPPRDTQYF,TGTGCCAGCAGCTTAAAAATCGGGACCCTCCCTCCGAGAGATACGCAGTATTTT,18,TRBJ2-3,TRBV7-3,NA,NA
CASRAPASGTQYF,TGTGCCAGCAGGGCCCCGGCTAGCGGGACCCAGTACTTC,13,TRBJ2-5,TRBV28,TRBD2,NA
CSVEDPLSGTGYTGELFF,TGCAGCGTTGAAGATCCTCTCAGCGGGACTGGGTATACCGGGGAGCTGTTTTTT,18,TRBJ2-2,TRBV29-1,TRBD2,NA
CASTPAINQPQHF,TGTGCCAGCACCCCGGCGATCAATCAGCCCCAGCATTTT,13,TRBJ1-5,TRBV7-2,NA,NA
CASSPSGSWANEQFF,TGTGCCAGCAGCCCATCGGGGTCTTGGGCCAATGAGCAGTTCTTC,15,TRBJ2-1,TRBV14,NA,NA
CASSPGQGAPAFF,TGTGCCAGCTCACCGGGACAGGGGGCTCCGGCTTTCTTT,13,TRBJ1-1,TRBV18,TRBD1,NA
CASSPGTGDYEQYF,TGTGCCAGCTCACCGGGGACAGGTGACTACGAGCAGTACTTC,14,TRBJ2-7,TRBV18,TRBD1,NA
CASSLKGQSSYEQYF,TGTGCCAGCAGCTTAAAGGGACAGAGCTCCTACGAGCAGTACTTC,15,TRBJ2-7,TRBV7-8,TRBD1,once
CASSLPPTGVNGNTIYF,TGTGCCAGCAGTTTACCGCCTACAGGGGTAAATGGAAACACCATATATTTT,17,TRBJ1-3,TRBV28,TRBD1,NA
CASSIANYGYTF,TGTGCCAGTAGTATAGCTAACTATGGCTACACCTTC,12,TRBJ1-2,TRBV19,NA,NA
CASSLARGDTQYF,TGTGCCAGCAGCTTAGCAAGGGGGGATACGCAGTATTTT,13,TRBJ2-3,TRBV7-2,NA,NA
CAISPQGAGEYGYTF,TGTGCCATCAGTCCTCAAGGGGCTGGGGAGTATGGCTACACCTTC,15,TRBJ1-2,TRBV10-3,NA,NA
CASNVFGSSGNTIYF,TGTGCCAGCAACGTTTTCGGGAGCTCTGGAAACACCATATATTTT,15,TRBJ1-3,TRBV28,NA,NA
CASSTGQVGYEQYF,TGCGCCAGCAGCACGGGACAGGTTGGCTACGAGCAGTACTTC,14,TRBJ2-7,TRBV5-1,TRBD1,NA
CASSEYGPGGEKLFF,TGTGCCAGCAGTGAATATGGGCCAGGAGGTGAAAAACTGTTTTTT,15,TRBJ1-4,TRBV25-1,NA,NA
CASSLPTSGKEVDTQYF,TGTGCCAGCAGTTTGCCGACTAGCGGGAAGGAGGTAGATACGCAGTATTTT,17,TRBJ2-3,TRBV28,TRBD2,NA
CASSFEGVGEQFF,TGTGCCAGCAGCTTCGAGGGAGTAGGGGAGCAGTTCTTC,13,TRBJ2-1,TRBV5-4,NA,few
CASSPLYEQYF,TGTGCCAGCAGCCCTCTCTACGAGCAGTACTTC,11,TRBJ2-7,TRBV7-8,NA,NA
CASSITGEETQYF,TGTGCCAGTAGTATAACAGGGGAAGAGACCCAGTACTTC,13,TRBJ2-5,TRBV19,TRBD1,NA
CASSIADPARNYGYTF,TGTGCCAGTAGTATAGCGGATCCCGCACGTAACTATGGCTACACCTTC,16,TRBJ1-2,TRBV19,NA,NA
CASSLAAGENTEAFF,TGTGCCAGCAGCTTAGCCGCGGGGGAGAACACTGAAGCTTTCTTT,15,TRBJ1-1,TRBV11-3,NA,NA
CASSLGWNTEAFF,TGTGCCAGCTCCCTTGGGTGGAACACTGAAGCTTTCTTT,13,TRBJ1-1,TRBV2,NA,NA
CASSLLSGTGATTEAFF,TGTGCCAGCAGTTTATTGAGTGGGACAGGGGCGACCACTGAAGCTTTCTTT,17,TRBJ1-1,TRBV28,TRBD1,once